This TCR beta chain was identified during a study of CD8+ T cells in alopecia areata. Study-level points and caveats: Tofacitinib significantly decreased scalp clonality and expanded CD8+ clones among top 100. Greater clonality was observed in lesional scalp samples, especially alopecia totalis/universalis, versus normal scalp.

Extracted from the samples, RNA was reverse transcribed into cDNA to serve as the sequencing template. Clones were sequenced by immunoSEQ multiplex PCR, and TCRdb holds only the in-frame ones, with some missing. The profile shows roughly 100,000 clones, just under 60% of them singletons. Treatment: oral pan-JAK inhibitor, 5-10 mg twice daily. A note on this clone: What it binds is unknown.

Sample: CD8+ T cells sorted from blood, taken between weeks 55 and 65, from a patient treated with tofacitinib. The receptor's source is a human donor with alopecia areata.

The CDR3 DNA is TGCGCCAGCATCCTCACCGGGACAGGGGGCGAGCAGTACTTC. This sequence encodes CASILTGTGGEQYF. The genes are TRBV10-2 and TRBJ2-7, with 11 bases matching TRBD1. The V gene end was trimmed by 7 bases and the J gene end by 6 bases; junction bases not matched to a gene: 8. Germline V gene sequence: CDR1 WSHSY, CDR2 SAAADI. CDR3 length equals 14 residues.